The 15 T cell receptor beta chains given below trace back to one sample, sequenced in a study of blood T cell repertoires in COVID-19 (dated by TCRdb to the early 2020s). The library was built by means of the immunoSEQ multiplex PCR assay. Entries here come from immuneACCESS through TCRdb and include only in-frame sequences with V and J called. Some clones fail to appear in such tables; in the studies checked, an unresolved V gene covers under half of the shortfall, and the cause of the remainder is unknown. This sample has about 90,000 clones in its table, and approximately 80% of those were observed once. The biggest ten clones account for 10% of the sample. What was sequenced was peripheral blood. These receptors came from a woman aged 70-85 years with acute or convalescent COVID-19.

V gene TRBV7-9 combines with J gene TRBJ1-2; TRBD1 is a possible D gene (6 bases). Germline V lookup: CDR1 SEHNR, CDR2 FQNEAQ (reference sequence). The V gene lost 5 bases and the J gene lost 6 bases, with 13 bases spanning the gap. CDR3 length equals 13 residues. DNA of the CDR3: TGTGCCAGCAGCGAAGAGAACAGGGATGGCTACACCTTC. Residues: CASSEENRDGYTF.

This clone was seen once. The chain is built from TRBV9 and TRBJ2-1; 8 bases align to TRBD2. Germline values: CDR1 SGDLS, CDR2 YYNGEE. The CDR3 is 16 residues long. Unmatched junction bases numbered 17, after V lost 3 bases and J lost 12 bases. The CDR3 loop is CASSGGSSGPLGGQFF. The DNA of the CDR3 is TGTGCCAGCAGCGGGGGCTCTAGCGGGCCATTGGGCGGGCAGTTCTTC.

The rearrangement links TRBV20-1 to TRBJ2-7; 10 bases map to TRBD2. J lost 9 bases, V lost 7 bases, and 6 bases had no gene match. CDR3 length equals 11 residues. Germline V gene sequence: CDR1 DFQATT, CDR2 SNEGSKA (reference sequence). CDR3 protein: CSGSRLAGQYF. Written as DNA, the CDR3 is TGCAGTGGCTCCCGACTAGCGGGGCAGTACTTC.

The chain carries TRBV6-5 and TRBJ1-6; D possibly corresponds to TRBD1 (5 bases). Germline CDR1 and CDR2: MNHEY and SVGAGI. The CDR3 is 13 amino acids. Trimming left V 6 bases short and J 5 bases short, with 8 bases between. The CDR3 spells CASRQGNNSPLHF. Here the CDR3 DNA reads TGTGCCAGCAGGCAGGGAAATAATTCACCCCTCCACTTT.

The chain carries TRBV4-2 and TRBJ1-5; 9 nucleotides agree with TRBD1. CDR1 and CDR2 from the germline V gene are LGHNA and YNFKEQ. This CDR3 contains 15 residues. Unmatched junction bases numbered 4, after V lost 0 bases and J lost 7 bases. The CDR3 region has the DNA TGTGCCAGCAGCCAAGAGAGCGACAGGGGGCAGCCCCAGCATTTT. Its protein is CASSQESDRGQPQHF.

The chain joins TRBV6-5 to TRBJ2-2; 7 nucleotides agree with TRBD2. J gave up 4 bases and V 4 bases, and 6 bases lay outside the gene matches. This CDR3 is built from 15 residues. Germline-derived CDR1 and CDR2 are MNHEY and SVGAGI. The CDR3, as DNA: TGTGCCAGCAGTTTAGCCCTAGCGGCCACCGGGGAGCTGTTTTTT. It encodes CASSLALAATGELFF.

Worth noting for this clone: The same CDR3 arises from other DNA sequences in this sample as well. This chain uses TRBV19 with TRBJ2-3; no clear D. Germline CDR1 reads LNHDA; CDR2 reads SQIVND (reference sequence). The CDR3 has 11 amino acids. Trimming left V 3 bases short and J 5 bases short, with 3 bases between. The CDR3 region has the DNA TGTGCCAGTAGTATCTTAGATACGCAGTATTTT. It translates to CASSILDTQYF.

A few counts support this clone. The chain employs TRBV4-1 and TRBJ2-7; 10 bases are shared with TRBD2. Trimming cost V 0 bases and J 3 bases; bases outside gene matches: 5. From germline, CDR1 is MGHRA and CDR2 YSYEKL. The CDR3 consists of 16 residues. CDR3 sequence (DNA): TGCGCCAGCAGCCAAGATCGTACTAGCGGGATCTACGAGCAGTACTTC. Residues: CASSQDRTSGIYEQYF.

The chain links TRBV4-3 to TRBJ1-2; weak D call: TRBD1 (6 bases). This CDR3 region has 16 residues. Germline CDR1 and CDR2: LGHNA and YSLEER. V was clipped by 0 bases and J by 5 bases, with 16 bases between them. The CDR3 region is CASSQDLGARRYGYTF. The CDR3 bases are TGCGCCAGCAGCCAAGATCTGGGGGCCCGAAGATATGGCTACACCTTC.

This chain connects TRBV19 to TRBJ1-1; D is possibly TRBD1 (5 bases). The V gene lost 7 bases and the J gene lost 3 bases, with 12 bases spanning the gap. CDR3 length equals 13 residues. Germline CDR1 and CDR2: LNHDA and SQIVND (reference sequence). CDR3 residues: CASNSGRYTEAFF. Written as DNA, the CDR3 is TGTGCCAGTAATTCAGGGAGGTACACTGAAGCTTTCTTT.

A single count supports this clone. The rearrangement joins TRBV3-1 (or the pseudogene TRBV3-2) to TRBJ1-1; maybe TRBD1 (5 bases). V was pared by 0 bases and J by 11 bases, with 16 bases between. Germline CDR1 LGHDT, CDR2 YNNKEL (reference sequence). The CDR3 is made up of 14 amino acids. The DNA for the CDR3 is TGTGCCAGCAGCCAAGAAGGAAGGGGCCGAGCGGCTTTCTTT. It codes for CASSQEGRGRAAFF.

This clone was seen a single time. The rearrangement uses TRBV19 and TRBJ2-1, with TRBD2 matching over 15 bases. Germline V gene lookup returns CDR1 LNHDA and CDR2 SQIVND (reference sequence). CDR3 length equals 18 residues. The ends lost 6 bases at V and 4 bases at J; junction bases unmatched: 10. CDR3 amino acids: CASSPRSGLAGGYNEQFF. CDR3 bases: TGTGCCAGTAGCCCTAGGAGTGGACTAGCGGGAGGGTACAATGAGCAGTTCTTC.

In this sample, this clone turned up a few times. This rearrangement joins TRBV3-1 (or the pseudogene TRBV3-2) to TRBJ2-2; possibly TRBD1 for D (7 bases). V lost 0 bases and J lost 4, with 15 bases in between. This CDR3 is built from 17 residues. Germline assignment: CDR1 LGHDT and CDR2 YNNKEL (reference sequence). CDR3 coding DNA: TGTGCCAGCAGCCAAGACTTTAGACAGGGAGGCACCGGGGAGCTGTTTTTT. Its protein product is CASSQDFRQGGTGELFF.

The gene calls are TRBV7-9 and TRBJ1-4, with 8 nucleotides matching TRBD1. V shed 3 bases, J shed 3 bases, and the junction held 6 bases outside the gene matches. Germline CDR1 and CDR2: SEHNR and FQNEAQ (reference sequence). The CDR3 is made up of 16 amino acids. CDR3 region: CASSLTQGAANEKLFF. The CDR3 DNA sequence: TGTGCCAGCAGCTTGACCCAGGGGGCGGCTAATGAAAAACTGTTTTTT.

Points on this clone: A read error may account for a junction end that differs from germline. The chain carries TRBV3-1 (or the pseudogene TRBV3-2) and TRBJ1-1, with D possibly matching TRBD1 (6 bases). Germline V lookup: CDR1 LGHDT, CDR2 YNNKEL (reference sequence). CDR3 size: 12 residues. The CDR3 DNA reads TGTGCCAGCAGTCAGGGGAACGCTGAAGCTTTCTTT. This gives the protein CASSQGNAEAFF.